This record covers a single T cell receptor beta chain. This clone's antigen is unknown. No much larger clonotype is one base removed from it; base qualities were not supplied. This specimen comes from a study of T-cell reconstitution after alpha-beta-depleted transplantation in children (dated by TCRdb to 2015 to 2016). At the level of the whole study: Using TCR repertoire profiling, the study quantitatively followed how T-cell immune reconstitution unfolded in children after TCRalphabeta/CD19-depleted allogeneic hematopoietic cell transplantation. General conclusions and limits of the study: The apparently early recovery of alphabetaT-cell counts about two months after transplant reportedly depended on only several hundred rapidly expanded clones that came from non-depleted graft cells. In some patients, the high TCRbeta diversity seen at day 60 was put down to recipient T cells and intrathymic progenitors that had survived conditioning. The frequencies of hyperexpanded clones fell over the following months, and after one year, T-cell counts and TCRbeta diversity were mostly attributed to newly produced T cells.

The treatment or condition label here, explained by the study, means: allogeneic hematopoietic cell transplantation with graft depleted of TCRalphabeta T cells and CD19 B cells. The transplant recipients were children given TCRalphabeta/CD19-depleted allogeneic hematopoietic cell grafts. CDR1 and CDR2 are drawn from the germline V gene: SGHAT, FQNNGV. Trimming takes 5 bases off V and 3 bases off J; junction bases not matched to a gene: 7. The cysteine opens and the phenylalanine closes a CDR3 of 15 amino acids. Of all the DNA, just the CDR3 is kept, 45 bases in frame from base 1. The library was produced with PCR. Sequencing instrument: Illumina HiSeq 2500. TCR library preparation used molecular barcoding, with unique molecular identifiers applied to normalize quantification of the TCRbeta repertoire. TCRdb reprocessed the public reads (quality trimming at Q25 with fastp, clone calling with MiXCR) and kept in-frame beta chains. One record per CDR3 amino acid sequence lists the most common genes and DNA. The sample yields 450,000 to 550,000 distinct CDR3 sequences; over 9.5% were counted once. The ten top clones hold around 15% of the sample.

Specimen: PBMCs, mostly from graft donor cells, collected 180 days after TCRalphabeta/CD19-depleted stem cell transplant. This clonotype was obtained from a female patient aged 2-10 years who had a stem cell transplant for aplastic anemia, so the T cells may come from the graft donor. Recombination connected TRBV11-2 to TRBJ1-2, with 9 bases in between that match TRBD1. DNA sequence: TGTGCCAGCAGCACTTACAGGGGGCCCTACTATGGCTACACCTTC. It encodes CASSTYRGPYYGYTF.